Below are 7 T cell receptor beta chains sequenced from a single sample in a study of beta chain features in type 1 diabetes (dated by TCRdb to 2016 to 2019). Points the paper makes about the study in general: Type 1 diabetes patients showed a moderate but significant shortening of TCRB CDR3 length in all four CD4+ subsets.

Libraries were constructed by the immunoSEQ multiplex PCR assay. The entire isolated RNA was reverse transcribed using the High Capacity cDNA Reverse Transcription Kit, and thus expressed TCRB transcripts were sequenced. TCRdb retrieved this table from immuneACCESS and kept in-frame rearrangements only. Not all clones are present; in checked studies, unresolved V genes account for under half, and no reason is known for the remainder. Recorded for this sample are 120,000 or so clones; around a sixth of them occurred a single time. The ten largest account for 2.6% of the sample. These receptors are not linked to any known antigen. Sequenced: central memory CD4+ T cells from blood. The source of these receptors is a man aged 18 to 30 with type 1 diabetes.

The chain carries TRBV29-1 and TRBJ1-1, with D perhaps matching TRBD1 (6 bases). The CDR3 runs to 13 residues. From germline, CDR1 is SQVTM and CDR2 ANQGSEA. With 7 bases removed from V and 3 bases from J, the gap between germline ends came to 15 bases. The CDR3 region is CSGVQGQDTEAFF. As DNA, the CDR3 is TGCAGCGGTGTACAGGGTCAAGACACTGAAGCTTTCTTT. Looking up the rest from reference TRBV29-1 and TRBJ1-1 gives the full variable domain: SAVISQKPSRDICQRGTSLTIQCQVDSQVTMMFWYRQQPGQSLTLIATANQGSEATYESGFVIDKFPISRPNLTFSTLTVSNMSPEDSSIYLCSGVQGQDTEAFFGQGTRLTVV.

In DNA form, the CDR3 reads TGTGCCGCACGCTGGGACAGAGATCAGCCCCAGCATTTT. The encoded protein is CAARWDRDQPQHF. The rearrangement uses TRBV10-3 and TRBJ1-5, with 7 positions matching TRBD1. The CDR3 has 13 amino acids. Germline values: CDR1 ENHRY, CDR2 SYGVKD. With 11 bases clipped from V and 5 bases from J, the junction kept 9 bases outside the gene matches.

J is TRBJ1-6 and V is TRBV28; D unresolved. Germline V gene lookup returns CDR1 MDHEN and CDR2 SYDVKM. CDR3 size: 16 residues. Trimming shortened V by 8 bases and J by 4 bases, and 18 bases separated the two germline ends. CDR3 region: CASSITADSYNSPLHF. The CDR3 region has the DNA TGTGCCAGCTCTATCACAGCGGACTCTTATAATTCACCCCTCCACTTT.

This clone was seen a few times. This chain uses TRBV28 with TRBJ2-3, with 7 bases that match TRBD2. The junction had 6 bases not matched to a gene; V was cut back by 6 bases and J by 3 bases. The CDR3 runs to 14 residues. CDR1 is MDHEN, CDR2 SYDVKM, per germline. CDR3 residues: CASRWGGSTDTQYF. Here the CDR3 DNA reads TGTGCCAGCAGATGGGGAGGGAGTACAGATACGCAGTATTTT.

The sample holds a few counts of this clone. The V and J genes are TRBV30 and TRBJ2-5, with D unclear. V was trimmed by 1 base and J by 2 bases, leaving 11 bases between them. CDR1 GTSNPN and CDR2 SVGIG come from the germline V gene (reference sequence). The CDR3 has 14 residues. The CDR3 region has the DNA TGTGCCTGGAGTGCCCCGATCCCACAAGAGACCCAGTACTTC. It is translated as CAWSAPIPQETQYF.

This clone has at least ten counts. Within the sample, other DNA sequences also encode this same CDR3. The CDR3 sequence: CASSRDYLSTDTQYF. CDR3 in DNA: TGTGCCAGCAGCCGCGACTATCTTAGCACAGATACGCAGTATTTT. V gene TRBV7-2 combines with J gene TRBJ2-3; D possibly corresponds to TRBD2 (5 bases). This CDR3 is built from 15 residues. Trimming pared 5 bases from V and 0 bases from J, leaving 12 bases between. Germline CDR1 is SGHTA and CDR2 is FQGNSA.

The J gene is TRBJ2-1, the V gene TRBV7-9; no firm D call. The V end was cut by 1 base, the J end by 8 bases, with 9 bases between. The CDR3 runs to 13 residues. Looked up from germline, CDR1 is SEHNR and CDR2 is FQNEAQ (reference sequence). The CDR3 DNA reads TGTGCCAGCAGCTTAGTTCCTCTCGATGAGCAGTTCTTC. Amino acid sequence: CASSLVPLDEQFF.